One and the same sample provided the 11 T cell receptor beta chains below, sequenced in a study of human T cells and chemical hapten exposure. Time point indicated: pre-sensitization, week 0. Described treatment: therapeutic diphenylcyclopropenone sensitization with weekly scalp DPC. TCRdb re-called the RACE reads with MiXCR, one entry per CDR3 protein. This table holds about 120,000 distinct CDR3 sequences, about 13% found once. The specimen comprised whole blood, sampled in connection with sensitization to the hapten diphenylcyclopropenone (DPC). Receptor source: a woman aged 18-29 years with alopecia areata. Some clones in this sample may be carry-over from other donors' samples.

CDR3 bases: TGTGCCAGCAGCCTCCGAAGGGAGTTCACTGAAGCTTTCTTT. Translating it yields CASSLRREFTEAFF. The genes are TRBV6-5 and TRBJ1-1; no clear D. The CDR3 runs to 14 residues. CDR1 and CDR2 from the germline V gene are MNHEY and SVGAGI. V lost 6 bases and J 4 bases, leaving 15 bases between the germline ends.

In this sample, this clonotype turned up once. The rearrangement links TRBV11-3 to TRBJ2-1; D uncertain. The CDR3 totals 12 residues. The V end was cut by 5 bases, the J end by 3 bases, with 5 bases between. Germline V gene lookup returns CDR1 SGHNT and CDR2 YENEEA. CDR3 protein: CASSHGYNEQFF. CDR3 DNA sequence: TGTGCCAGCAGCCACGGCTACAATGAGCAGTTCTTC.

The J gene is TRBJ2-7, the V gene TRBV20-1; D unclear. The germline V gene has CDR1 DFQATT and CDR2 SNEGSKA (reference sequence). V gave up 1 base and J gave up 3 bases, with 7 bases separating them. This CDR3 has 12 amino acids. The CDR3: CSARGPYYEQYF. CDR3 bases: TGCAGTGCTAGAGGCCCCTACTACGAGCAGTACTTC.

In this sample, this clonotype turned up a few times. CDR3 nucleotides: TGTGCCAGCAGTCAAGCAGGGGGAACTGGGGCCAACGTCCTGACTTTC. Residues: CASSQAGGTGANVLTF. V usage is TRBV12-3 or TRBV12-4 and J usage is TRBJ2-6, with 7 bases aligning to TRBD1. V gave up 5 bases and J gave up 2 bases; unmatched junction bases: 6. This CDR3 spans 16 amino acids.

This clonotype was seen at least ten times. The chain links TRBV3-1 to TRBJ1-5, with TRBD1 matching 7 bases. CDR3 length equals 13 residues. In germline, CDR1 is LGHDT, CDR2 YNNKEL (reference sequence). The V gene end was trimmed by 4 bases and the J gene end by 7 bases; junction bases not matched to a gene: 4. In DNA, the CDR3 is TGTGCCAGCAGCCGCAGGGGGGGCCAGCCCCAGCATTTT. Amino acids: CASSRRGGQPQHF. Full variable domain (outside the CDR3, taken from reference TRBV3-1 and TRBJ1-5): DTAVSQTPKYLVTQMGNDKSIKCEQNLGHDTMYWYKQDSKKFLKIMFSYNNKELIINETVPNRFSPKSPDKAHLNLHINSLELGDSAVYFCASSRRGGQPQHFGDGTRLSIL.

The J gene is TRBJ2-1, the V gene TRBV11-2, with D uncertain. Between the trimmed V and J ends, which lost 0 bases and 7 bases, there was a span of 7 bases. CDR1 and CDR2 from the germline V gene are SGHAT and FQNNGV. The CDR3 contains 13 residues. In nucleotides, the CDR3 is TGTGCCAGCAGCTTAGATGGGAAAAATGAGCAGTTCTTC. This encodes CASSLDGKNEQFF.

V and J are TRBV6-4 and TRBJ2-3; 10 nucleotides match TRBD2. Germline CDR1 is MRHNA and CDR2 is SNTAGT. This CDR3 region has 15 residues. The junction had 8 bases not matched to a gene; V was cut back by 7 bases and J by 4 bases. The CDR3 nucleotides are TGTGCCAGCAAGCAAGCGGGGGGGCCTTCAGATACGCAGTATTTT. Its translation is CASKQAGGPSDTQYF.

The table lists this clonotype with many counts. This chain uses TRBV20-1 with TRBJ2-7; D gene ambiguous. The CDR3 runs 11 residues. With 0 bases removed from V and 6 bases from J, the gap between germline ends came to 6 bases. The germline V gene has CDR1 DFQATT and CDR2 SNEGSKA (reference sequence). The CDR3 sequence: CSAREYGEQYF. The CDR3 nucleotides are TGCAGTGCTAGAGAGTATGGCGAGCAGTACTTC.

Details on this clonotype: This could be a read error, since a much larger clone is one nucleotide away. The genes are TRBV4-3 and TRBJ1-1; D gene ambiguous. V lost 2 bases and J lost 6, with 16 bases in between. The CDR3 loop spans 15 amino acids. Germline loops: CDR1 LGHNA, CDR2 YSLEER. CDR3 sequence: CASSQIRISGAEAFF. The CDR3 nucleotides read TGCGCCAGCAGCCAAATCAGGATCAGTGGCGCTGAAGCTTTCTTT.

The genes are TRBV15 and TRBJ2-3; D gene unclear. Germline lookup yields CDR1 LNHNV and CDR2 YYDKDF (reference sequence). V gave up 5 bases and J gave up 2 bases, with 11 bases separating them. There are 14 residues in the CDR3. The CDR3, as DNA: TGTGCCACCAGCTCTGACGGTGACACAGATACGCAGTATTTT. This codes for CATSSDGDTDTQYF.

Many counts were recorded for this clonotype. The CDR3 sequence is CASSYVPGLVPGELFF. The CDR3 DNA reads as TGTGCCAGCAGCTACGTTCCGGGACTAGTTCCCGGGGAGCTGTTTTTT. The rearrangement joins TRBV7-9 to TRBJ2-2, with 8 bases fitting TRBD2. Germline CDR1 and CDR2: SEHNR and FQNEAQ (reference sequence). V lost 4 bases, J lost 6 bases, and 10 bases stayed unmatched. The CDR3 has 16 amino acids.